The 13 T cell receptor beta chains given below trace back to one sample, sequenced in a study of T cell repertoires in cytomegalovirus infection. TCRdb recomputed calls from the reads with MiXCR, one row per CDR3 protein. Here the sample spans roughly 920,000 distinct CDR3 sequences, 31% being singletons. What these receptors recognize is not known. The source material was cultured CD8+ T cells from PBMCs, sampled from culture after CMV antigen stimulation. The receptors shown here come from a human donor in good health (CMV status not recorded). Some clones in this sample may be carry-over from other donors' samples.

This clonotype came up many times. V is TRBV7-8 and J is TRBJ2-5; weak D call: TRBD2 (7 bases). CDR1 is SGHVS, CDR2 FQNEAQ, per germline. Trimming stripped 3 bases from V and 5 bases from J, with 13 bases between. The CDR3 is 14 amino acids. CDR3: CASSLWGRGETQYF. The CDR3 region has the DNA TGTGCCAGCAGCTTGTGGGGGCGGGGGGAGACCCAGTACTTC. The full variable domain, rest sourced from reference TRBV7-8 and TRBJ2-5, is GAGVSQSPRYKVAKRGQDVALRCDPISGHVSLFWYQQALGQGPEFLTYFQNEAQLDKSGLPSDRFFAERPEGSVSTLKIQRTQQEDSAVYLCASSLWGRGETQYFGPGTRLLVL.

V is TRBV7-8 and J is TRBJ2-1; 14 nucleotides align to TRBD2. CDR1 and CDR2 from the germline V gene are SGHVS and FQNEAQ. V trimming: 5 bases; J trimming: 9 bases; junction bases outside the gene matches: 12. The CDR3 has 17 amino acids. DNA of the CDR3: TGTGCCAGCAGCGGGACTAGCGGGGGAAATAGGTGGGGTGAGCAGTTCTTC. Residues: CASSGTSGGNRWGEQFF.

The chain carries TRBV6-5 and TRBJ1-1; no clear D gene. This CDR3 region has 10 residues. The germline V and J ends were trimmed by 8 bases and 11 bases, with 12 bases remaining between them. The V gene's germline CDR1 is MNHEY and CDR2 SVGAGI. The CDR3 loop reads CASSQRVAFF. DNA for the CDR3: TGTGCCAGCTCCCAACGGGTTGCTTTCTTT.

This clonotype was seen a few times. V is TRBV20-1 and J is TRBJ1-3; a possible D gene is TRBD1 (6 bases). There are 15 residues in the CDR3. Per the germline V gene, CDR1 is DFQATT and CDR2 is SNEGSKA (reference sequence). The V and J ends lost 6 bases and 0 bases respectively, with 15 bases between them. CDR3 loop: CSATGTSFSGNTIYF. In DNA form, the CDR3 reads TGCAGTGCAACCGGGACATCTTTCTCTGGAAACACCATATATTTT.

This clonotype was detected ten times or more. The gene calls are TRBV7-2 and TRBJ2-5, with 13 positions matching TRBD2. In germline, CDR1 is SGHTA, CDR2 FQGNSA. The CDR3 is made up of 19 amino acids. Trimming cost V 2 bases and J 3 bases; bases outside gene matches: 12. CDR3: CASSLRLAGGPGGKETQYF. The DNA of the CDR3 is TGTGCCAGCAGCTTACGACTAGCGGGGGGCCCGGGGGGAAAAGAGACCCAGTACTTC. Variable domain in full (rest from reference TRBV7-2 and TRBJ2-5): GAGVSQSPSNKVTEKGKDVELRCDPISGHTALYWYRQSLGQGLEFLIYFQGNSAPDKSGLPSDRFSAERTGGSVSTLTIQRTQQEDSAVYLCASSLRLAGGPGGKETQYFGPGTRLLVL.

The V and J genes are TRBV7-6 and TRBJ1-5; 7 nucleotides line up with TRBD1. The trim removed 5 bases at V and 5 bases at J, leaving 6 bases unmatched. Germline V gives CDR1 SGHVS, CDR2 FNYEAQ. This CDR3 contains 14 residues. CDR3 loop: CASSAGTAHQPQHF. In nucleotides, the CDR3 is TGTGCCAGCAGCGCTGGGACAGCCCATCAGCCCCAGCATTTT.

In its sample, this clonotype was seen a few times. The chain uses TRBV6-2 or TRBV6-3 and TRBJ2-2; 8 bases are shared with TRBD1. The CDR3 runs to 15 residues. The V segment lost 5 bases and the J segment 3 bases; nucleotides outside the gene matches: 5. CDR1 MNHEY and CDR2 SVGEGT come from the germline V gene. The CDR3 DNA sequence: TGTGCCAGCAGTACGGACAGGGCTGACACCGGGGAGCTGTTTTTT. Protein: CASSTDRADTGELFF.

DNA of the CDR3: TGTGCCAGCAGCCTGGTAGCCCTGCACAATGAGCAGTTCTTC. Translation: CASSLVALHNEQFF. This sequence joins TRBV3-1 and TRBJ2-1; D unclear. The CDR3 has 14 amino acids. Germline V gene sequence: CDR1 LGHDT, CDR2 YNNKEL (reference sequence). V lost 4 bases to trimming and J lost 5 bases, with 12 bases between them.

The genes are TRBV18 and TRBJ2-7; no clear D. This CDR3 region has 13 residues. V lost 1 base and J 4 bases, leaving 8 bases between the germline ends. The germline V gene encodes CDR1 KGHSH and CDR2 LQKENI. CDR3 loop: CASSPRTWYEQYF. In DNA, the CDR3 is TGTGCCAGCTCACCACGGACCTGGTACGAGCAGTACTTC.

This clonotype was counted between two and nine times. The chain is built from TRBV28 and TRBJ2-7; unclear D gene. In germline, CDR1 is MDHEN, CDR2 SYDVKM. V was cut by 5 bases and J by 2 bases, with 4 bases left in between. This CDR3 has 11 residues. CDR3 DNA: TGTGCCAGCAGTCGGGCCTACGAGCAGTACGTC. Translating it yields CASSRAYEQYV.

The rearrangement links TRBV25-1 to TRBJ2-3; D gene ambiguous. The CDR3 is 16 amino acids. The germline V and J ends were trimmed by 4 bases and 4 bases, with 18 bases remaining between them. The germline CDR1 and CDR2 sequences are MGHDK and SYGVNS. The CDR3 coding sequence is TGTGCCAGCAGTGCCTCGTATTCCCGGCTGGCAGATACGCAGTATTTT. Translation gives CASSASYSRLADTQYF.

This chain links TRBV24-1 with TRBJ2-5, with 10 bases fitting TRBD1. The V segment lost 1 base and the J segment 0 bases; nucleotides outside the gene matches: 1. This CDR3 has 16 amino acids. Germline V lookup: CDR1 KGHDR, CDR2 SFDVKD. The CDR3 sequence is CATSDFGQGDQETQYF. The DNA of the CDR3 is TGTGCCACCAGTGATTTCGGACAGGGGGACCAAGAGACCCAGTACTTC.

The chain employs TRBV6-6 and TRBJ2-3; possibly TRBD1 or TRBD2 for D (5 bases each). V shed 4 bases and J shed 6 bases, with 14 bases lying between them. Germline CDR1 MNHNY, CDR2 SVGAGI (reference sequence). CDR3 length: 14 amino acids. CDR3 protein: CASSLANWGDTQYF. The CDR3 DNA reads as TGTGCCAGCAGTTTGGCGAACTGGGGGGATACGCAGTATTTT.